This TCR beta chain was profiled in a study of blood T cell repertoires in COVID-19. Across the study: T cells, B-cell-depleted T cells, or PBMCs provided the cDNA or gDNA that served as material.

The germline V gene has CDR1 GTSNPN and CDR2 SVGIG (reference sequence). There are 12 residues in the CDR3. V was pared by 0 bases and J by 6 bases, with 9 bases between. Sequencing used immunoSEQ multiplex PCR; TCRdb keeps in-frame clones, though not all of them. Here the sample spans hundreds of thousands of clones, about nine tenths being singletons. Sequenced material: peripheral blood. This chain joins TRBV30 and TRBJ2-7; no reliable D call. The clonotype comes from a woman in her 30s with active or convalescent COVID-19. The DNA of the CDR3 is TGTGCCTGGAGTGTATTAGGAGCCGAGCAGTACTTC. Its translation: CAWSVLGAEQYF.